The sequence of this T cell receptor (beta chain) was determined in a study of cytomegalovirus exposure and HLA in healthy donors. The germline CDR1 and CDR2 sequences are SNHLY and FYNNEI. The CDR3 covers 15 residues. J lost 5 bases, V lost 8 bases, and 9 bases had no gene match. 60 Vbeta and 13 Jbeta primers were used in PCR. Sequenced by immunoSEQ multiplex PCR; TCRdb stores in-frame clones only, minus some. The repertoire holds about 200,000 clones, 81% seen once, with about 1.8% in the top ten. V usage is TRBV2 and J usage is TRBJ2-3, with 11 positions matching TRBD1. This receptor was identified in a man aged 18 to 30 in good health and CMV-seronegative. Input material: PBMCs. Here the CDR3 DNA reads TGTGCCAGCGGAGAAAGGACAGGGGGCGAAGATACGCAGTATTTT. This encodes CASGERTGGEDTQYF.